The 23 T cell receptor beta chains given below trace back to one sample, sequenced in a study of technical replicates of blood from a handful of donors. Clones were read by immunoSEQ multiplex PCR, and TCRdb kept only the in-frame ones, dropping some. This sample yields 70,000 to 85,000 clones, of which under 95% are seen a single time; 0.27% belongs to the top ten. Input material: T cells isolated from PBMCs. These receptors originate from a human donor in good health.

The chain employs TRBV5-1 and TRBJ2-3; 13 bases align to TRBD2. The V gene's germline CDR1 is SGHRS and CDR2 YFSETQ. The V segment lost 4 bases and the J segment 0 bases; nucleotides outside the gene matches: 8. This CDR3 has 18 amino acids. CDR3 bases: TGCGCCAGCAGCCACAAATCGACTAGCGGGAGGAGCACAGATACGCAGTATTTT. Its translation is CASSHKSTSGRSTDTQYF.

This rearrangement joins TRBV7-9 to TRBJ1-2, with D perhaps TRBD1 (5 bases). V lost 1 base and J lost 5, with 5 bases in between. CDR3 length: 12 amino acids. Germline V gives CDR1 SEHNR, CDR2 FQNEAQ (reference sequence). The chain's CDR3 is CASSLEGYGYTF. The CDR3 DNA follows: TGTGCCAGCAGCTTAGAGGGGTATGGCTACACCTTC.

CDR3 protein: CASSQSGGRRNEQFF. CDR3 sequence (DNA): TGCGCCAGCAGCCAATCGGGAGGAAGGCGTAATGAGCAGTTCTTC. The V gene is TRBV4-1, the J gene TRBJ2-1, with 7 bases fitting TRBD2. V lost 2 bases to trimming and J lost 7 bases; unmatched junction nucleotides: 8. In germline, CDR1 is MGHRA, CDR2 YSYEKL. The CDR3 totals 15 residues.

The CDR3 nucleotides read TGTGCCAGCAGCGTAGCCCTAGCGGGGGACAATGAGCAGTTCTTC. Its protein product is CASSVALAGDNEQFF. V gene TRBV9 combines with J gene TRBJ2-1, with 10 positions matching TRBD2. V shed 0 bases, J shed 5 bases, and the junction held 2 bases outside the gene matches. The CDR3 is made up of 15 amino acids. Germline CDR1 is SGDLS and CDR2 is YYNGEE.

The V and J genes are TRBV29-1 and TRBJ2-3; 11 bases align to TRBD2. CDR1 SQVTM and CDR2 ANQGSEA come from the germline V gene. The J segment lost 6 bases and the V segment lost 0 bases, leaving 14 bases of the junction unmatched. CDR3 length: 18 residues. DNA of the CDR3: TGCAGCGTTGAAGATTGGGGGACTAGCGGAGGCCCCCCCGATACGCAGTATTTT. Encoded protein: CSVEDWGTSGGPPDTQYF.

This clone was picked up one time. V is TRBV13 and J is TRBJ1-3, with TRBD1 as a possible D gene (6 bases). The V and J ends lost 0 bases and 0 bases respectively, with 12 bases between them. Germline V gene data show CDR1 as PRHDT and CDR2 as FYEKMQ (reference sequence). The CDR3 spans 17 residues. CDR3 sequence: CASSLGPGASSGNTIYF. The CDR3 DNA is TGTGCCAGCAGCTTAGGTCCAGGGGCTTCCTCTGGAAACACCATATATTTT.

CDR3 amino acids: CASRENEKLFF. Written as DNA, the CDR3 is TGTGCCAGCAGAGAGAATGAAAAACTGTTTTTT. The V call is TRBV7-9, the J call TRBJ1-4, with unresolved D. The CDR3 has 11 amino acids. Trimming removed 6 bases at V and 5 bases at J, with 4 bases between. Germline lookup yields CDR1 SEHNR and CDR2 FQNEAQ (reference sequence).

The chain joins TRBV30 to TRBJ2-5; a possible D gene is TRBD2 (6 bases). Trimming took 5 bases from V and 4 from J, leaving 14 bases between them. This CDR3 spans 13 amino acids. The germline V gene encodes CDR1 GTSNPN and CDR2 SVGIG (reference sequence). The DNA for the CDR3 is TGTGCCTGGGGGGGACTGGGATTAGAGACCCAGTACTTC. Translated: CAWGGLGLETQYF.

This clone showed up just once. The V gene is TRBV18, the J gene TRBJ2-4, with 9 nucleotides matching TRBD2. The CDR3 is 15 residues long. With 5 bases clipped from V and 6 bases from J, the junction kept 8 bases outside the gene matches. The germline CDR1 and CDR2 sequences are KGHSH and LQKENI. CDR3 region: CASSSLAGMVNIQYF. The CDR3 DNA sequence: TGTGCCAGCTCATCCCTAGCGGGAATGGTAAACATTCAGTACTTC. The full variable domain, completed using reference TRBV18 and TRBJ2-4, is NAGVMQNPRHLVRRRGQEARLRCSPMKGHSHVYWYRQLPEEGLKFMVYLQKENIIDESGMPKERFSAEFPKEGPSILRIQQVVRGDSAAYFCASSSLAGMVNIQYFGAGTRLSVL.

The J gene is TRBJ1-2, the V gene TRBV6-1; tentatively, D is TRBD1 (6 bases). V was shortened by 3 bases and J by 6 bases, with 20 bases between the two germline ends. CDR3 length: 16 residues. The germline V gene has CDR1 MNHNS and CDR2 SASEGT. The CDR3 nucleotides are TGTGCCAGCAGTGAGGGGTGGGGGGGCGGTTCACATGGCTACACCTTC. This codes for CASSEGWGGGSHGYTF.

The genes are TRBV11-2 and TRBJ2-2; D unclear. From germline, CDR1 is SGHAT and CDR2 FQNNGV. CDR3 length: 11 residues. Deletions cut 5 bases from V and 6 bases from J, with 4 bases between. The CDR3 reads CASSPSGELFF. The DNA for the CDR3 is TGTGCCAGCAGCCCCTCCGGGGAGCTGTTTTTT.

V usage is TRBV9 and J usage is TRBJ1-1; D perhaps matches TRBD1 (6 bases). The CDR3 has 14 amino acids. Trimming left V 0 bases short and J 6 bases short, with 12 bases between. The germline V gene encodes CDR1 SGDLS and CDR2 YYNGEE. DNA for the CDR3: TGTGCCAGCAGCGTAGCGGGGGGCACGGCTGAAGCTTTCTTT. Translating it yields CASSVAGGTAEAFF. Full variable domain (remainder filled in from reference TRBV9 and TRBJ1-1): DSGVTQTPKHLITATGQRVTLRCSPRSGDLSVYWYQQSLDQGLQFLIQYYNGEERAKGNILERFSAQQFPDLHSELNLSSLELGDSALYFCASSVAGGTAEAFFGQGTRLTVV.

The chain uses TRBV28 and TRBJ2-7; 14 nucleotides agree with TRBD2. The CDR3 has 16 amino acids. The germline V gene has CDR1 MDHEN and CDR2 SYDVKM. The V gene end was trimmed by 6 bases and the J gene end by 1 base; junction bases not matched to a gene: 5. The CDR3 sequence: CASSRGLAGGSYEQYF. In nucleotides, the CDR3 is TGTGCCAGCAGCCGAGGACTAGCGGGAGGTTCCTACGAGCAGTACTTC. The complete variable domain, with remaining parts taken from reference TRBV28 and TRBJ2-7, reads DVKVTQSSRYLVKRTGEKVFLECVQDMDHENMFWYRQDPGLGLRLIYFSYDVKMKEKGDIPEGYSVSREKKERFSLILESASTNQTSMYLCASSRGLAGGSYEQYFGPGTRLTVT.

The genes are TRBV5-1 and TRBJ2-3, with D maybe TRBD1 (5 bases). The CDR3 covers 14 residues. Germline lookup yields CDR1 SGHRS and CDR2 YFSETQ. V lost 5 bases to trimming and J lost 0 bases, with 10 bases between them. Here the CDR3 DNA reads TGCGCCAGCAGGGGGCAGTCTAGCACAGATACGCAGTATTTT. Translating gives CASRGQSSTDTQYF.

This chain uses TRBV7-8 with TRBJ2-7; the match to TRBD2 covers 12 bases. The CDR3 is 15 residues long. Trimming took 5 bases from V and 1 from J; bases not matched to a gene: 3. Germline V gives CDR1 SGHVS, CDR2 FQNEAQ. The CDR3 loop reads CASSKLAGGSYEQYF. Here the CDR3 DNA reads TGTGCCAGCAGCAAACTAGCGGGAGGTTCCTACGAGCAGTACTTC. Using reference TRBV7-8 and TRBJ2-7 for the parts outside the CDR3, the full variable domain is GAGVSQSPRYKVAKRGQDVALRCDPISGHVSLFWYQQALGQGPEFLTYFQNEAQLDKSGLPSDRFFAERPEGSVSTLKIQRTQQEDSAVYLCASSKLAGGSYEQYFGPGTRLTVT.

The gene calls are TRBV7-9 and TRBJ2-1, with 7 bases fitting TRBD1. The V gene's germline CDR1 is SEHNR and CDR2 FQNEAQ (reference sequence). V was pared by 5 bases and J by 5 bases, with 9 bases of the junction left unmatched. This CDR3 comprises 15 residues. The CDR3 coding sequence is TGTGCCAGCAGCCCCGCCGGGACAGTTAACAATGAGCAGTTCTTC. It translates to CASSPAGTVNNEQFF.

The V call is TRBV6-5, the J call TRBJ1-2; 11 positions agree with TRBD1. This CDR3 comprises 15 residues. Germline V lookup: CDR1 MNHEY, CDR2 SVGAGI. After removal of 6 bases from V and 8 bases from J, the junction contained 11 bases not matched to a gene. The CDR3 region is CASRRTGGWMRGYTF. The CDR3 nucleotides are TGTGCCAGCAGGCGGACAGGGGGCTGGATGCGAGGCTACACCTTC.

The CDR3 here is CASSEEGPEAFF. DNA of the CDR3: TGTGCCAGCAGCGAAGAGGGTCCTGAAGCTTTCTTT. The chain uses TRBV11-2 and TRBJ1-1; D unclear. Germline CDR1 and CDR2: SGHAT and FQNNGV. This CDR3 is 12 amino acids long. V was clipped by 5 bases and J by 6 bases, with 10 bases between them.

V gene TRBV5-1 combines with J gene TRBJ2-3; 8 bases agree with TRBD2. The V gene's germline CDR1 is SGHRS and CDR2 YFSETQ. This CDR3 has 15 amino acids. The ends lost 4 bases at V and 5 bases at J; junction bases unmatched: 9. CDR3: CASSLAGRVGDTQYF. CDR3 nucleotides: TGCGCCAGCAGCCTCGCCGGGAGGGTTGGAGATACGCAGTATTTT.

The genes are TRBV6-5 and TRBJ2-1; D is ambiguous. V lost 7 bases and J lost 6, with 10 bases in between. Per the germline V gene, CDR1 is MNHEY and CDR2 is SVGAGI. This CDR3 has 12 amino acids. The CDR3 DNA is TGTGCCAGCATTCTGTTCCCCAATGAGCAGTTCTTC. Translation: CASILFPNEQFF.

The chain uses TRBV4-1 and TRBJ2-1; D is undetermined. The CDR3 loop spans 13 amino acids. Germline V CDR1 and CDR2: MGHRA, YSYEKL. V lost 0 bases and J lost 7, with 7 bases in between. The CDR3 region has the DNA TGCGCCAGCAGCCAAGATCCTCAGAATGAGCAGTTCTTC. It codes for CASSQDPQNEQFF.

Only one count was recorded for this clone. The chain links TRBV11-3 to TRBJ2-5; tentative D call: TRBD1 (6 bases). Trimming took 2 bases from V and 3 from J, leaving 16 bases between them. The CDR3 is made up of 16 amino acids. CDR1 SGHNT and CDR2 YENEEA come from the germline V gene. CDR3 residues: CASSLSRGQFEETQYF. The CDR3 region has the DNA TGTGCCAGCAGCTTATCCCGAGGACAGTTCGAAGAGACCCAGTACTTC.

The chain is built from TRBV7-9 and TRBJ1-2; TRBD1 is a possible D gene (6 bases). CDR3 length: 13 residues. Trimming stripped 3 bases from V and 3 bases from J, with 8 bases between. The germline V gene encodes CDR1 SEHNR and CDR2 FQNEAQ (reference sequence). The CDR3 DNA reads TGTGCCAGCAGCTTCGGGGGGCACTATGGCTACACCTTC. Amino acid sequence: CASSFGGHYGYTF.